The 27 T cell receptor beta chains below were found in one sample sequenced in a study of T cells after somatic rescue of genetic block. Method: immunoSEQ multiplex PCR; TCRdb's copy keeps in-frame clones and lacks some. In the table there are tens of thousands of clones, about 90% of which are singletons. Input material: peripheral blood mononuclear cells (PBMCs). These receptors were taken from a man between 40 and 49 years old.

The rearrangement joins TRBV4-1 to TRBJ2-2; D is undetermined. V lost 3 bases and J lost 3, with 5 bases in between. Germline V gene sequence: CDR1 MGHRA, CDR2 YSYEKL. This CDR3 comprises 13 residues. The CDR3 is CASSQSHTGELFF. In DNA form, the CDR3 reads TGCGCCAGCAGCCAGTCCCACACCGGGGAGCTGTTTTTT.

This chain links TRBV6-5 with TRBJ1-2; D uncertain. Germline CDR1 is MNHEY and CDR2 is SVGAGI. With 9 bases removed from V and 6 bases from J, the gap between germline ends came to 11 bases. The CDR3 totals 11 residues. The CDR3 reads CASTEKDGYTF. The CDR3 nucleotides are TGTGCCAGTACGGAAAAAGATGGCTACACCTTC.

J is TRBJ1-2 and V is TRBV27; 10 bases map to TRBD1. V dropped 2 bases and J dropped 5; count of bases not matched to a gene: 2. This CDR3 has 14 amino acids. Per the germline V gene, CDR1 is MNHEY and CDR2 is SMNVEV (reference sequence). This CDR3 is CASSLGTGAYGYTF. The CDR3 DNA sequence: TGTGCCAGCAGTTTAGGGACAGGGGCATATGGCTACACCTTC.

The rearrangement uses TRBV6-5 and TRBJ2-2; TRBD2 matches at 8 bases. V trimming: 6 bases; J trimming: 4 bases; junction bases outside the gene matches: 7. This CDR3 contains 15 residues. Germline V CDR1 and CDR2: MNHEY, SVGAGI. CDR3 in DNA: TGTGCCAGCAGCCGCCGGGCGGGGGGCACCGGGGAGCTGTTTTTT. Amino acids: CASSRRAGGTGELFF.

The V gene is TRBV13, the J gene TRBJ1-2; 7 nucleotides align to TRBD1. CDR1 PRHDT and CDR2 FYEKMQ come from the germline V gene (reference sequence). Unmatched junction bases numbered 10, after V lost 7 bases and J lost 5 bases. The CDR3 consists of 14 residues. The CDR3 coding sequence is TGTGCCAGCACTGGAGGGACAGCGCCTTATGGCTACACCTTC. This codes for CASTGGTAPYGYTF.

Remarks on this clone: Other DNA sequences in the sample encode the same CDR3. This chain uses TRBV7-9 with TRBJ1-5; D might be TRBD1 (6 bases). V lost 0 bases, J lost 3 bases, and 9 bases lay in between. This CDR3 contains 15 residues. Germline lookup yields CDR1 SEHNR and CDR2 FQNEAQ (reference sequence). The CDR3 reads CASSLAGGSNQPQHF. The CDR3 bases are TGTGCCAGCAGCTTAGCAGGGGGGTCCAATCAGCCCCAGCATTTT. The full variable domain, rest sourced from reference TRBV7-9 and TRBJ1-5, is DTGVSQNPRHKITKRGQNVTFRCDPISEHNRLYWYRQTLGQGPEFLTYFQNEAQLEKSRLLSDRFSAERPKGSFSTLEIQRTEQGDSAMYLCASSLAGGSNQPQHFGDGTRLSIL.

This sequence joins TRBV29-1 and TRBJ2-2; D is ambiguous. CDR1 is SQVTM, CDR2 ANQGSEA, per germline. Trimming took off 3 bases at V and 0 bases at J, with 8 bases between the two ends. The CDR3 covers 14 residues. Here the CDR3 DNA reads TGCAGCGTTGACCTCAGGTCGAACACCGGGGAGCTGTTTTTT. Its translation is CSVDLRSNTGELFF.

The CDR3 is CAISRDYQETQYF. CDR3 nucleotide sequence: TGTGCCATCAGCCGGGACTACCAAGAGACCCAGTACTTC. The V and J genes are TRBV10-3 and TRBJ2-5; D is possibly TRBD2 (6 bases). The CDR3 has 13 amino acids. The V and J ends lost 6 bases and 0 bases respectively, with 8 bases between them. Germline CDR1 and CDR2: ENHRY and SYGVKD.

This clone was detected a few times. Different DNA sequences within this sample yield the same CDR3. The V call is TRBV10-2, the J call TRBJ1-4; 7 positions agree with TRBD1. Germline CDR1 is WSHSY and CDR2 is SAAADI. The CDR3 has 13 residues. V dropped 8 bases and J dropped 3; count of bases not matched to a gene: 3. CDR3 nucleotides: TGCGCCAGCCACAGGGGTCCTAATGAAAAACTGTTTTTT. Translated: CASHRGPNEKLFF.

This sequence joins TRBV18 and TRBJ1-3; D uncertain. Per the germline V gene, CDR1 is KGHSH and CDR2 is LQKENI. The CDR3 is made up of 17 amino acids. Trimming removed 1 base from V and 0 bases from J, with 13 bases in between. The CDR3 loop is CASSPLTHPSSGNTIYF. The DNA of the CDR3 is TGTGCCAGCTCACCACTAACCCACCCGAGCTCTGGAAACACCATATATTTT.

V gene TRBV7-3 combines with J gene TRBJ2-2; 14 bases align to TRBD2. This CDR3 has 16 residues. Germline lookup yields CDR1 SGHTA and CDR2 FQGTGA. Trimming took 3 bases from V and 5 from J; bases not matched to a gene: 2. CDR3 nucleotide sequence: TGTGCCAGCAGCTTGGGACTAGCGGGGGTAACCGGGGAGCTGTTTTTT. Its translation is CASSLGLAGVTGELFF.

This clone appeared once. This rearrangement joins TRBV7-2 to TRBJ1-1; no clear D gene. Germline CDR1 is SGHTA and CDR2 is FQGNSA. The CDR3 runs to 14 residues. V was cut by 1 base and J by 0 bases, with 6 bases left in between. The DNA of the CDR3 is TGTGCCAGCAGCTTAGGGCGGCTGAACACTGAAGCTTTCTTT. This codes for CASSLGRLNTEAFF.

The chain carries TRBV13 and TRBJ2-2; no firm D call. Germline V lookup: CDR1 PRHDT, CDR2 FYEKMQ (reference sequence). CDR3 length: 19 amino acids. The V and J ends lost 2 bases and 4 bases respectively, with 23 bases between them. The chain's CDR3 is CASSLSRHKPTFFTGELFF. The CDR3 region has the DNA TGTGCCAGCAGCTTAAGTCGACACAAACCCACATTTTTCACCGGGGAGCTGTTTTTT.

The chain uses TRBV5-1 and TRBJ2-5; D possibly matches TRBD1 or TRBD2 (5 bases each). The CDR3 length is 16 residues. V was trimmed by 7 bases and J by 1 base, leaving 20 bases between them. Germline loops: CDR1 SGHRS, CDR2 YFSETQ. The CDR3 DNA is TGCGCCAGCGGACACCCGTCCGGGGCGCGCCAAGAGACCCAGTACTTC. Amino acid sequence: CASGHPSGARQETQYF. Combining the CDR3 with reference TRBV5-1 and TRBJ2-5 gives the whole variable domain KAGVTQTPRYLIKTRGQQVTLSCSPISGHRSVSWYQQTPGQGLQFLFEYFSETQRNKGNFPGRFSGRQFSNSRSEMNVSTLELGDSALYLCASGHPSGARQETQYFGPGTRLLVL.

The V call is TRBV6-1, the J call TRBJ2-5; TRBD1 is a possible D gene (7 bases). The CDR3 runs 15 residues. CDR1 is MNHNS, CDR2 SASEGT, per germline. V was shortened by 3 bases and J by 4 bases, with 15 bases between the two germline ends. The CDR3 sequence: CASSDGAGGGETQYF. CDR3 sequence (DNA): TGTGCCAGCAGTGATGGGGCAGGGGGAGGAGAGACCCAGTACTTC.

This sequence joins TRBV6-1 and TRBJ2-7, with TRBD1 matching 8 bases. The CDR3 covers 15 residues. The germline CDR1 and CDR2 sequences are MNHNS and SASEGT. V trimming: 2 bases; J trimming: 2 bases; junction bases outside the gene matches: 5. CDR3: CASSEWGRGPYEQYF. CDR3 coding DNA: TGTGCCAGCAGTGAATGGGGCAGGGGGCCCTACGAGCAGTACTTC.

The V call is TRBV7-9, the J call TRBJ2-7; the match to TRBD1 covers 8 bases. Trimming at V came to 5 bases and at J to 5 bases, leaving 5 bases not matched to a gene. This CDR3 has 13 amino acids. The germline V gene encodes CDR1 SEHNR and CDR2 FQNEAQ (reference sequence). CDR3 nucleotide sequence: TGTGCCAGCAGCGTGGACAGGGACCACGAGCAGTACTTC. Translated, it gives CASSVDRDHEQYF.

This clone was recorded once. The chain links TRBV2 to TRBJ2-7; unclear D gene. The CDR3 contains 13 residues. Germline V gene lookup returns CDR1 SNHLY and CDR2 FYNNEI. V shed 1 base and J shed 0 bases, with 4 bases lying between them. As DNA, the CDR3 is TGTGCCAGCAGTGAAGACACCTCCTACGAGCAGTACTTC. Its protein product is CASSEDTSYEQYF.

J is TRBJ2-2 and V is TRBV4-1; TRBD1 matches 7 bases. Trimming removed 4 bases from V and 0 bases from J; junction bases left unmatched: 2. Germline values: CDR1 MGHRA, CDR2 YSYEKL. CDR3 length: 15 amino acids. CDR3 DNA: TGCGCCAGCAGCCGGGGGACAGCGAACACCGGGGAGCTGTTTTTT. Translating gives CASSRGTANTGELFF.

This chain connects TRBV23-1 to TRBJ2-1, with 15 bases lining up with TRBD2. TRBV23-1 is reported as an ORF; its role is uncertain. This CDR3 contains 19 residues. J lost 8 bases, V lost 4 bases, and 15 bases had no gene match. CDR3 sequence (DNA): TGCGCCAGCAGTCTGGGGAATGGACTAGCGGGGGGGGAAGTCGATGAGCAGTTCTTC. This codes for CASSLGNGLAGGEVDEQFF.

The gene calls are TRBV19 and TRBJ2-2; 7 bases align to TRBD1. In germline, CDR1 is LNHDA, CDR2 SQIVND (reference sequence). The junction had 5 bases not matched to a gene; V was cut back by 6 bases and J by 7 bases. CDR3 length: 13 amino acids. This chain's CDR3 is CASRTTGFGELFF. The CDR3 bases are TGTGCCAGTAGAACGACAGGGTTCGGGGAGCTGTTTTTT.

The chain has TRBV9 and TRBJ2-5, with TRBD1 identical over 8 bases. CDR1 is SGDLS and CDR2 is YYNGEE in the germline V gene. The trim removed 0 bases at V and 1 base at J, leaving 5 bases unmatched. The length of the CDR3 is 16 residues. The CDR3 DNA reads TGTGCCAGCAGCGTAGGCCAGGGGGCGATCCAAGAGACCCAGTACTTC. This encodes CASSVGQGAIQETQYF.

The J gene is TRBJ2-3, the V gene TRBV10-3; D may be TRBD2 (5 bases). Trimming removed 3 bases from V and 1 base from J, with 11 bases in between. CDR1 ENHRY and CDR2 SYGVKD come from the germline V gene. This CDR3 spans 15 amino acids. CDR3 amino acids: CAISDPGFGTDTQYF. DNA of the CDR3: TGTGCCATCAGTGATCCGGGGTTTGGCACAGATACGCAGTATTTT.

V usage is TRBV15 and J usage is TRBJ2-3; D is undetermined. Germline loops: CDR1 LNHNV, CDR2 YYDKDF (reference sequence). The CDR3 length is 14 residues. The ends were cut back, 8 bases at V and 0 bases at J, with 12 bases in the middle. CDR3 nucleotides: TGTGCCACCTCCAGCCAAAGGAGCACAGATACGCAGTATTTT. This codes for CATSSQRSTDTQYF.

V usage is TRBV27 and J usage is TRBJ2-3; TRBD2 matches 8 bases. V dropped 3 bases and J dropped 3; count of bases not matched to a gene: 11. This CDR3 comprises 17 residues. Per the germline V gene, CDR1 is MNHEY and CDR2 is SMNVEV (reference sequence). CDR3 residues: CASSFLPGGGRTDTQYF. In nucleotides, the CDR3 is TGTGCCAGCAGTTTTCTCCCCGGGGGCGGGAGGACAGATACGCAGTATTTT.

This sequence joins TRBV7-3 and TRBJ1-2; the D gene is possibly TRBD1 (6 bases). This CDR3 contains 13 residues. V was cut by 3 bases and J by 5 bases, with 10 bases left in between. The germline CDR1 and CDR2 sequences are SGHTA and FQGTGA. The CDR3 sequence: CASSFSGVYGYTF. Written as DNA, the CDR3 is TGTGCCAGCAGCTTCTCAGGGGTGTATGGCTACACCTTC.

The chain joins TRBV7-9 to TRBJ2-5, with 7 nucleotides matching TRBD1. This CDR3 is built from 16 residues. V shed 5 bases, J shed 1 base, and the junction held 10 bases outside the gene matches. Per germline, CDR1 SEHNR and CDR2 FQNEAQ (reference sequence). Here the CDR3 reads CASSPKTGFSQETQYF. The CDR3 DNA sequence: TGTGCCAGCAGCCCCAAGACAGGGTTCAGCCAAGAGACCCAGTACTTC.